The clone carrying this TCR beta chain was counted at least ten times. What it binds is unknown. V lost 3 bases, J lost 4 bases, and 8 bases stayed unmatched. This CDR3 comprises 17 residues. Germline CDR1 reads SGDLS; CDR2 reads YYNGEE. This sample was taken from a study of spatial heterogeneity in lung cancer. Study-wide background: Alpha-chain sequences were consistently detected in smaller numbers than beta-chain sequences. Study-wide results and caveats: The study found ubiquitous expanded tumor TCRs in blood more at resection than follow-up.

TCRdb analysed the 5' RACE reads with MiXCR anew, one entry per CDR3 protein. The table lists 10,000 to 15,000 distinct CDR3 sequences, 14% of them singletons. Time point indicated: sample taken at primary tumor resection. Whole RNA from tumor, nontumor lung or frozen PBMC was sequenced unsorted. The donors comprised roughly 71 untreated early-stage non-small cell lung cancer patients. This clonotype was sampled from a male donor with early-stage non-small cell lung cancer. Here the sequenced sample was PBMCs, taken at surgery. The rearrangement joins TRBV9 to TRBJ2-2, with 11 bases that match TRBD1. The CDR3 loop reads CASSARGQGVTTGELFF. For the CDR3, the DNA is TGTGCCAGCAGCGCACGGGGACAGGGGGTAACCACCGGGGAGCTGTTTTTT.